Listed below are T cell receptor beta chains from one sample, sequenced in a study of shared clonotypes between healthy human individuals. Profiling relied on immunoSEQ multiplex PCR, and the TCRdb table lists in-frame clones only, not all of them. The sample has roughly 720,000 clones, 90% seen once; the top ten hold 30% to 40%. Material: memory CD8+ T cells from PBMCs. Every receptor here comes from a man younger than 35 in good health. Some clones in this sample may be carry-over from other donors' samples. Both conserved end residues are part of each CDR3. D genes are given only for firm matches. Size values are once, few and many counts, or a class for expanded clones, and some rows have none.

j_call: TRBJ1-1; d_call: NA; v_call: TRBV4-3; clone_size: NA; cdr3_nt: TGCGCCAGCAGCCAAGTGCGTGGGGGGGGTGAAGCTTTCTTT; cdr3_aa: CASSQVRGGGEAFF
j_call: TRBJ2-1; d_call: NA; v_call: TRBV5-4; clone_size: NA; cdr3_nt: TGTGCCAGCAGCGACCGGGACTCCCCCTCCTACAATGAGCAGTTCTTC; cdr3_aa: CASSDRDSPSYNEQFF
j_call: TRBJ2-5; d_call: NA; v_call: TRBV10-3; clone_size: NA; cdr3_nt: TGTGCCATCAGTGAGTCCGGGGTCCAAGAGACCCAGTACTTC; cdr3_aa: CAISESGVQETQYF
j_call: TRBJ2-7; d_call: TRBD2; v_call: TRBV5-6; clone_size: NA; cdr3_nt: TGTGCCAGCAGCTTCGGGACTAGCGGGAACTACGAGCAGTACTTC; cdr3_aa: CASSFGTSGNYEQYF
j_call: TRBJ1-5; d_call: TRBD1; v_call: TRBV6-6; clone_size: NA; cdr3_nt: TGTGCCCAAAACACTCCGGGACAGGGGAATCAGCCCCAGCATTTT; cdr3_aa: CAQNTPGQGNQPQHF
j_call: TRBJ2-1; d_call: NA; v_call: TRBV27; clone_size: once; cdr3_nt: TGTGCCAGCAGGCAAGGGTGGAGCGAGCAGTTCTTC; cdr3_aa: CASRQGWSEQFF
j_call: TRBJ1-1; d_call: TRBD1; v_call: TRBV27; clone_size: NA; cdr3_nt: TGTGCCAGCAGCTCCACAGGGGGATCGGGTACTGAAGCTTTCTTT; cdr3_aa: CASSSTGGSGTEAFF
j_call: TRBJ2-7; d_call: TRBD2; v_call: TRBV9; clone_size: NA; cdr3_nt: TGTGCCAGCAGCGCCACTAGCGGGAGGACCTACGAGCAGTACTTC; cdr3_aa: CASSATSGRTYEQYF
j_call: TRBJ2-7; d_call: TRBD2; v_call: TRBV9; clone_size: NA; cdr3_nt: TGTGCCAGCAGCTTGAAGCCTAGCGGGAGTACTCCCTTCTACGAGCAGTACTTC; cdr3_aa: CASSLKPSGSTPFYEQYF
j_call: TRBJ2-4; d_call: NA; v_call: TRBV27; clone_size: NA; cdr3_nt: TGTGCCAGCAGTTTCAGGGACATTCAGTACTTC; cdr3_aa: CASSFRDIQYF
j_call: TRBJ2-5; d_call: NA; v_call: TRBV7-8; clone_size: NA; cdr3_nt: TGTGCCAGCAGCTTACCCCTATACAGGGTTGTTTCGCAAGAGACCCAGTACTTC; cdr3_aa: CASSLPLYRVVSQETQYF
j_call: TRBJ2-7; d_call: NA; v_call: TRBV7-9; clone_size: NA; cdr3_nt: TGTGCCAGCAGCTGGACCCCGGAAGGTGGGGAGCAGTACTTC; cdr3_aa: CASSWTPEGGEQYF
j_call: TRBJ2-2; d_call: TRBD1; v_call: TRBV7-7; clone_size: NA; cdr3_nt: TGTGCCAGCAGCCTCGACAGGGCCGGGGAGCTGTTTTTT; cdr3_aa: CASSLDRAGELFF
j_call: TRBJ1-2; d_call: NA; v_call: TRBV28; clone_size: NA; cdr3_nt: TGTGCCAGCAGCCAGGTGGAGGGCCTGGGGGGCTACACCTTC; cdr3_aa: CASSQVEGLGGYTF
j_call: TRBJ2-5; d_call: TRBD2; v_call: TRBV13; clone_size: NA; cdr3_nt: TGTGCCAGCAGAGAGGGGGGAGCGGGAGGTTGGGAGACCCAGTACTTC; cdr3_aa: CASREGGAGGWETQYF
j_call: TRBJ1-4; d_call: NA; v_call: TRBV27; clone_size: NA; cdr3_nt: TGTGCCAGCAGTTCTGGTTCTTGGGAAAAACTGTTTTTT; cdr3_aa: CASSSGSWEKLFF
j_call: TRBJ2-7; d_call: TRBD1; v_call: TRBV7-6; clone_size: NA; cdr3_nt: TGTGCCAGCGCGTTCGACCCCACAGGGGGCGCAGCCTACGAGCAGTACTTC; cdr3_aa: CASAFDPTGGAAYEQYF
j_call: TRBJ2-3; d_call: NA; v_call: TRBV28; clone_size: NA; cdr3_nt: TGTGCCAGCAGTTTCCCGATGCAAGGGGGGGCAGATACGCAGTATTTT; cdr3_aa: CASSFPMQGGADTQYF
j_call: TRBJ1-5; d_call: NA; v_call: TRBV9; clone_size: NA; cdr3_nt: TGTGCCGAATCACAGGGTAGGAGCAATCAGCCCCAGCATTTT; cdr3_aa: CAESQGRSNQPQHF
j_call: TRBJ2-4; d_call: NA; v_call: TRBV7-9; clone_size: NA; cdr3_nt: TGTGCCAGCAGCCCGGGGACGGACATTCAGTACTTC; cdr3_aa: CASSPGTDIQYF
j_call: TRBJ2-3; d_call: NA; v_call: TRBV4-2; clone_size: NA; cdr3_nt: TGTGCCAGCAGCCAAGGCACACCCCCTGTGCAGTATTTT; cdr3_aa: CASSQGTPPVQYF
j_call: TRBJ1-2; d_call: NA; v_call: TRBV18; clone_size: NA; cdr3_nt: TGTGCCAGCTCACCACCGGATAACTATGGCTACACCTTC; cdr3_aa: CASSPPDNYGYTF
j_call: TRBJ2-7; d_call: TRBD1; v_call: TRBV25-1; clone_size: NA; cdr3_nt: TGTGCCAGCAGTCTCACAGGGGAGTTCTACGAGCAGTACTTC; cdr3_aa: CASSLTGEFYEQYF
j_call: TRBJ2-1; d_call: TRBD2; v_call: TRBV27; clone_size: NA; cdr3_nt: TGTGCCAGCAGTTCTCTAGCGGGCCCCAATGAGCAGTTCTTC; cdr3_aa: CASSSLAGPNEQFF
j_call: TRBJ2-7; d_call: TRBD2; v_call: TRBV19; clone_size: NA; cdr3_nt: TGTGCCAGTAGTTTCCGGACTAGAGACTACGAGCAGTACTTC; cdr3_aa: CASSFRTRDYEQYF
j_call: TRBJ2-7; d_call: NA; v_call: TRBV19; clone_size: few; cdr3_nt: TGTGCCAGTAGTATCGCCGCGGCCTACGAGCAGTACTTC; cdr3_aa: CASSIAAAYEQYF